This T cell receptor (beta chain) is drawn from a study of blood T cell repertoires in COVID-19. Germline V gene sequence: CDR1 SGHDT, CDR2 YYEEEE. This CDR3 contains 17 residues. V dropped 1 base and J dropped 0 bases, with 11 bases sitting between them. Original analysis: Scientists estimated how many nucleated cells there were by amplifying reference gene primers. TCRdb's copy holds only in-frame clones and misses some; the assay was immunoSEQ multiplex PCR. Clone size and the V and J calls come from that table; the DNA yielded D and trimming. Seen here are approximately 200,000 clones, 90% to 95% observed once, and the top ten hold roughly 0.76%.

This receptor was taken from a man aged 30 to 45 with COVID-19, enrolled during active disease. The sequenced material came from peripheral blood. The V call is TRBV5-6, the J call TRBJ1-6; TRBD1 might be the D (6 bases). The CDR3 sequence is CASSLSGASSYNSPLHF. CDR3 in DNA: TGTGCCAGCAGCTTGTCAGGGGCGAGCTCCTATAATTCACCCCTCCACTTT.